This T cell receptor (beta chain) was identified during a study of cytomegalovirus exposure and HLA in healthy donors. Primers for the PCR totalled 60 Vbeta and 13 Jbeta. Profiling relied on immunoSEQ multiplex PCR, and the TCRdb table lists in-frame clones only, not all of them. The sample consists of about 160,000 clones, around 84% of them appearing once. After removal of 3 bases from V and 6 bases from J, the junction contained 4 bases not matched to a gene. This CDR3 is 15 amino acids long. Germline loops: CDR1 SGHNT, CDR2 YYREEE (reference sequence). The chain recombines TRBV5-4 with TRBJ2-2, with 11 bases that match TRBD1. The sequenced sample consisted of PBMCs. This clonotype originated in a man aged 18-30 years in good health and CMV-seronegative. In DNA form, the CDR3 reads TGTGCCAGCAGCTCCCCGGGACAGGGGGCCGGGGAGCTGTTTTTT. Amino acid sequence: CASSSPGQGAGELFF. Drawing the rest from reference TRBV5-4 and TRBJ2-2, the complete variable domain is ETGVTQSPTHLIKTRGQQVTLRCSSQSGHNTVSWYQQALGQGPQFIFQYYREEENGRGNFPPRFSGLQFPNYSSELNVNALELDDSALYLCASSSPGQGAGELFFGEGSRLTVL.